Here is one T cell receptor beta chain with its context. The source of the sample is a study of shared clonotypes between healthy human individuals. Ten immunoSEQ deep assay plates were used to sequence unsorted PBMC DNA. Sequencing was performed with immunoSEQ multiplex PCR; in TCRdb, only in-frame clones are kept and a portion is missing. Found here are 470,000 or so clones, around 73% of them singletons; the top ten hold 12%. Germline CDR1 reads KGHSH; CDR2 reads LQKENI. V was pared by 5 bases and J by 4 bases, with 6 bases of the junction left unmatched. This CDR3 is 15 amino acids long. Sequencing input: PBMCs. This TCR derives from a woman in her 40s in good health. Some clones in this sample may be carry-over from other donors' samples. V gene TRBV18 combines with J gene TRBJ2-1; 9 bases are a match to TRBD2. CDR3 residues: CASSRLAGLYNEQFF. In DNA, the CDR3 is TGTGCCAGCTCAAGGCTAGCGGGGCTTTACAATGAGCAGTTCTTC.